This TCR beta chain originates from a study of radiation and T cells in renal cell carcinoma. Assay used: immunoSEQ multiplex PCR; TCRdb lists only in-frame clones, some missing. The profile covers 130,000 to 150,000 clones, with 65% to 90% appearing a single time and under 20% taken by the ten largest. Time point given: blood 4 weeks post-SBRT, at nephrectomy. Treatment given: 15 Gy SBRT to primary tumor, nephrectomy 4 weeks later. Material: blood, obtained from a patient whose treatment included radiotherapy and nephrectomy. The clonotype was recovered from a woman between 50 and 59 years old with renal cell carcinoma.

CDR3 sequence reads: CATSRGNTINNEQFF. CDR3 nucleotide sequence: TGTGCCACCAGCAGAGGCAACACGATAAACAATGAGCAGTTCTTC. The chain employs TRBV15 and TRBJ2-1; D unclear. The germline V gene encodes CDR1 LNHNV and CDR2 YYDKDF (reference sequence). There are 15 residues in the CDR3. V shed 1 base and J shed 5 bases, with 12 bases lying between them.